The 10 T cell receptor beta chains presented below share a single source sample, sequenced in a study of sequential checkpoint blockade in melanoma. Some clones are missing from TCRdb's copy, which holds only in-frame ones; the method was immunoSEQ multiplex PCR. The table records about 28,000 clones, less than 90% of them present only once. Treatment meaning: randomized to nivolumab then ipilimumab (arm A) or the reverse (arm B). The sample was CD8+ T cells sorted from blood (inferred from file names), taken from a patient given nivolumab and ipilimumab in sequence. These receptors all come from a human donor with melanoma.

V usage is TRBV30 and J usage is TRBJ1-6, with TRBD1 identical over 11 bases. With 1 base clipped from V and 6 bases from J, the junction kept 5 bases outside the gene matches. The CDR3 is made up of 16 amino acids. Germline-derived CDR1 and CDR2 are GTSNPN and SVGIG (reference sequence). The CDR3 reads CAWSDGTGGRNSPLHF. The DNA of the CDR3 is TGTGCCTGGAGTGACGGGACAGGGGGTCGTAATTCACCCCTCCACTTT.

The chain recombines TRBV7-6 with TRBJ1-4; TRBD1 agrees at 7 bases. Germline CDR1 is SGHVS and CDR2 is FNYEAQ. Trimming at V came to 5 bases and at J to 11 bases, leaving 5 bases not matched to a gene. The CDR3 is 12 amino acids. CDR3 in amino acids: CASSRQGDKLFF. In DNA form, the CDR3 reads TGTGCCAGCAGCCGACAGGGCGACAAACTGTTTTTT.

V and J are TRBV7-2 and TRBJ2-3; TRBD1 matches at 7 bases. The CDR3 sequence is 18 residues long. J gave up 4 bases and V 2 bases, and 15 bases lay outside the gene matches. Germline V gene data show CDR1 as SGHTA and CDR2 as FQGNSA. The chain's CDR3 is CASSLNPPTGWYSDTQYF. CDR3 nucleotide sequence: TGTGCCAGCAGCTTAAATCCCCCGACAGGGTGGTATTCAGATACGCAGTATTTT.

This chain links TRBV10-2 with TRBJ1-2, with 8 nucleotides matching TRBD1. The CDR3 sequence is 16 residues long. V lost 9 bases, J lost 8 bases, and 20 bases stayed unmatched. Germline V gene lookup returns CDR1 WSHSY and CDR2 SAAADI. DNA for the CDR3: TGCGCCAGTGGTCTCCTGTCGGGACAGGTAATTCGGGGCTACACCTTC. Translation gives CASGLLSGQVIRGYTF.

V gene TRBV11-2 combines with J gene TRBJ2-3; a possible D gene is TRBD1 (5 bases). Between the trimmed V and J ends, which lost 2 bases and 2 bases, there was a span of 8 bases. CDR1 is SGHAT, CDR2 FQNNGV, per germline. The length of the CDR3 is 14 residues. CDR3 sequence reads: CASSLQGYTDTQYF. CDR3 DNA sequence: TGTGCCAGCAGCTTACAGGGTTACACAGATACGCAGTATTTT.

The chain combines TRBV27 with TRBJ2-7, with a possible D match to TRBD1 (5 bases). The length of the CDR3 is 13 residues. Trimming cost V 3 bases and J 1 base, with 7 bases left between them. CDR1 MNHEY and CDR2 SMNVEV come from the germline V gene (reference sequence). The CDR3 DNA is TGTGCCAGCAGTTTTAAGGGGTCCTACGAGCAGTACTTC. This codes for CASSFKGSYEQYF.

This clone showed up just a few times. The chain couples TRBV5-1 to TRBJ1-2; D possibly corresponds to TRBD1 (6 bases). Trimming took 0 bases from V and 4 from J, leaving 13 bases between them. CDR3 size: 15 residues. In germline, CDR1 is SGHRS, CDR2 YFSETQ. CDR3 DNA: TGCGCCAGCAGCTTGGGTGCGGGGGGCGGCTATGGCTACACCTTC. Translation: CASSLGAGGGYGYTF.

The rearrangement links TRBV5-1 to TRBJ1-1; no clear D. Trimming pared 3 bases from V and 2 bases from J, leaving 14 bases between. The CDR3 totals 15 residues. From germline, CDR1 is SGHRS and CDR2 YFSETQ. The chain's CDR3 is CASSYRSPFNTEAFF. The CDR3 DNA reads TGCGCCAGCAGCTACAGAAGCCCATTTAACACTGAAGCTTTCTTT.

This sequence joins TRBV28 and TRBJ2-7, with TRBD2 as a possible D gene (6 bases). The germline V and J ends were trimmed by 2 bases and 0 bases, with 14 bases remaining between them. The CDR3 totals 16 residues. Germline CDR1 MDHEN, CDR2 SYDVKM. The CDR3 DNA follows: TGTGCCAGCAGTTTACGGGGGATACAGATCTCCTACGAGCAGTACTTC. It is translated as CASSLRGIQISYEQYF.

The rearrangement uses TRBV6-5 and TRBJ2-7; 9 bases align to TRBD1. The CDR3 extends over 15 amino acids. V shed 2 bases, J shed 5 bases, and the junction held 7 bases outside the gene matches. Germline V gene data show CDR1 as MNHEY and CDR2 as SVGAGI. CDR3 DNA sequence: TGTGCCAGCAGTTACAGTGGACAGGGGAGCGACGAGCAGTACGTC. Encoded protein: CASSYSGQGSDEQYV.